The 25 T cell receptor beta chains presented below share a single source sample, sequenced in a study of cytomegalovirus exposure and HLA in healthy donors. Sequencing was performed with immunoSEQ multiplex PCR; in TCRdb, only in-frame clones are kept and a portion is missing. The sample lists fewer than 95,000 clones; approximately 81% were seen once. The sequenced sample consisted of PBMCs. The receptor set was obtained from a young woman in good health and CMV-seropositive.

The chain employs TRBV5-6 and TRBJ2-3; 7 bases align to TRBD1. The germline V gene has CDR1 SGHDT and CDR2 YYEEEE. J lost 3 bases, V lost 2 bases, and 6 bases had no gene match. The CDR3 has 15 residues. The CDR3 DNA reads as TGTGCCAGCAGCTTAGGAGACAGGGTAACAGATACGCAGTATTTT. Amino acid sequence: CASSLGDRVTDTQYF.

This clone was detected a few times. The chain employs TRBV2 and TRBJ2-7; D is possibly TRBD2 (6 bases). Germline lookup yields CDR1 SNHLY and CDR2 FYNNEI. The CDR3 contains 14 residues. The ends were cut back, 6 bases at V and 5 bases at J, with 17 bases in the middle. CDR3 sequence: CASSKRDLGHEQYF. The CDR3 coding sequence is TGTGCCAGCAGCAAACGGGACTTAGGCCACGAGCAGTACTTC.

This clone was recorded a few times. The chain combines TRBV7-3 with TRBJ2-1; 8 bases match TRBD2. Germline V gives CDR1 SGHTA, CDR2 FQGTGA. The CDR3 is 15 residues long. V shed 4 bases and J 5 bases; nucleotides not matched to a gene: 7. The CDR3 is CASSSSRGGDNEQFF. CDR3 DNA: TGTGCCAGCAGCTCCTCTCGGGGGGGGGACAATGAGCAGTTCTTC.

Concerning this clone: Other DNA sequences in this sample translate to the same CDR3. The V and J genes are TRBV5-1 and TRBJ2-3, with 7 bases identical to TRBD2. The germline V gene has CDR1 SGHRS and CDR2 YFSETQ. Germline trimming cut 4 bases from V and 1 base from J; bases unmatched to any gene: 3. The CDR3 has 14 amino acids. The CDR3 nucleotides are TGCGCCAGCAGCACAAGCGGGGGCACAGATACGCAGTATTTT. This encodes CASSTSGGTDTQYF.

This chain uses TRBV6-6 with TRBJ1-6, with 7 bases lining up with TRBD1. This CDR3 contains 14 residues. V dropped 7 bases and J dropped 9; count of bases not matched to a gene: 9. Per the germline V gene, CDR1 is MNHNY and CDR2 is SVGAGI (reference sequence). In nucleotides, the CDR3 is TGTGCCAGCATAGGGCGGCAGGGGGGTTCACCCCTCCACTTT. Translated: CASIGRQGGSPLHF.

The chain's CDR3 is CASSPGTFLANYGYTF. The DNA for the CDR3 is TGTGCCAGTAGTCCTGGGACATTTTTAGCTAACTATGGCTACACCTTC. The rearrangement joins TRBV19 to TRBJ1-2; maybe TRBD1 (6 bases). The CDR3 loop spans 16 amino acids. V gave up 5 bases and J gave up 0 bases, with 16 bases separating them. Germline V gives CDR1 LNHDA, CDR2 SQIVND (reference sequence). Full variable domain (outside the CDR3, taken from reference TRBV19 and TRBJ1-2): DGGITQSPKYLFRKEGQNVTLSCEQNLNHDAMYWYRQDPGQGLRLIYYSQIVNDFQKGDIAEGYSVSREKKESFPLTVTSAQKNPTAFYLCASSPGTFLANYGYTFGSGTRLTVV.

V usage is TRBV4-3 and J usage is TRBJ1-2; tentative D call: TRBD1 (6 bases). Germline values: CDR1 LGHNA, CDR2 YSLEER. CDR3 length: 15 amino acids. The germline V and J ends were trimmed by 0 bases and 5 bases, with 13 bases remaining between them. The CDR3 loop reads CASSQERDKRYGYTF. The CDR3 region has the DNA TGCGCCAGCAGCCAAGAAAGGGACAAGAGGTATGGCTACACCTTC.

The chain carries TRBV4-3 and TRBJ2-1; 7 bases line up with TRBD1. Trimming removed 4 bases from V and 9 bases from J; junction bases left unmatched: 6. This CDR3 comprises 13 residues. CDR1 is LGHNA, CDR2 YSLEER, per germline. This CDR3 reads CASSPRQGGEQFF. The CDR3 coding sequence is TGCGCCAGCAGCCCGAGACAGGGTGGTGAGCAGTTCTTC.

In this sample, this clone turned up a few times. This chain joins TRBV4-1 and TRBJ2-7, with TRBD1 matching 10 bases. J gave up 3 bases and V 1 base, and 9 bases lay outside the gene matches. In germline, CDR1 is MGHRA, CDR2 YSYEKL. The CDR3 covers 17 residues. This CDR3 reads CASSQGTGTGVIYEQYF. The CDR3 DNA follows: TGCGCCAGCAGCCAAGGGACCGGGACAGGGGTAATCTACGAGCAGTACTTC.

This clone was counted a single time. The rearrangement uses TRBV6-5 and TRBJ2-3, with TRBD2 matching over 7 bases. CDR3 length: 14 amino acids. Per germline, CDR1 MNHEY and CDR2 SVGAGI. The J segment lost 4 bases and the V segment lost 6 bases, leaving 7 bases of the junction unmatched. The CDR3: CASRRSGVADTQYF. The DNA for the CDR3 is TGTGCCAGCAGGAGGAGCGGGGTGGCAGATACGCAGTATTTT.

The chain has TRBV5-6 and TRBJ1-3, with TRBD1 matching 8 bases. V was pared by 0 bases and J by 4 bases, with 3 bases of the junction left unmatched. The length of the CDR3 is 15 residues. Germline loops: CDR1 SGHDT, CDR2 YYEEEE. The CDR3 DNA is TGTGCCAGCAGCTTGGGGACAGGGTTGGGAAACACCATATATTTT. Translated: CASSLGTGLGNTIYF.

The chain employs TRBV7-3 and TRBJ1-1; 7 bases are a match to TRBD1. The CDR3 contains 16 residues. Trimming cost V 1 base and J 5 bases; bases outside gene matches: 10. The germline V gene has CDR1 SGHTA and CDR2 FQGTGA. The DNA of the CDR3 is TGTGCCAGCAGCTTAAGCCCCTGGGACAGTACGACTGAAGCTTTCTTT. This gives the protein CASSLSPWDSTTEAFF.

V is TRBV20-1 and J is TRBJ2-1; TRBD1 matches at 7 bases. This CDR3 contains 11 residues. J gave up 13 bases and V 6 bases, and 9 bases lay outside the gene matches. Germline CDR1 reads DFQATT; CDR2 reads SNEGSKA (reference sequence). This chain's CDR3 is CSAPPGTAQFF. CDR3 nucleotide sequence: TGCAGTGCACCACCCGGGACAGCACAGTTCTTC.

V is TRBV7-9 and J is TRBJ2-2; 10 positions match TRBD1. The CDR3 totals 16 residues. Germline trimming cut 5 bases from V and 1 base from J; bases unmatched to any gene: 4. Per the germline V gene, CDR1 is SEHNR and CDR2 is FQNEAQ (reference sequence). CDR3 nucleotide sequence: TGTGCCAGCAGCCCGGACAGGGGGTTGAACACCGGGGAGCTGTTTTTT. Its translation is CASSPDRGLNTGELFF.

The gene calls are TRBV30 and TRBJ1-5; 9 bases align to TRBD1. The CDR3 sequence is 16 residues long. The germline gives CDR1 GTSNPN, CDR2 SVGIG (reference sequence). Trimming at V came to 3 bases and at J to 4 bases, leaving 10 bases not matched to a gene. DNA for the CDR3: TGTGCCTGGAGAGAAGAGGGACAGGGAAGAAATCAGCCCCAGCATTTT. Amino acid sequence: CAWREEGQGRNQPQHF.

The CDR3 nucleotides are TGCAGCGCCGAGGACAGTCTAGGAAACACCATATATTTT. As protein: CSAEDSLGNTIYF. The gene calls are TRBV29-1 and TRBJ1-3, with a weak D call TRBD1 (6 bases). The CDR3 has 13 residues. CDR1 and CDR2 (germline): SQVTM, ANQGSEA. Trimming removed 7 bases from V and 4 bases from J, with 14 bases in between. Drawing the rest from reference TRBV29-1 and TRBJ1-3, the complete variable domain is SAVISQKPSRDICQRGTSLTIQCQVDSQVTMMFWYRQQPGQSLTLIATANQGSEATYESGFVIDKFPISRPNLTFSTLTVSNMSPEDSSIYLCSAEDSLGNTIYFGEGSWLTVV.

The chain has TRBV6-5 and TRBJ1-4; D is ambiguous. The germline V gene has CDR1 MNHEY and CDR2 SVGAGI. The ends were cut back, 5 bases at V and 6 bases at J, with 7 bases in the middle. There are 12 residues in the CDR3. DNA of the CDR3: TGTGCCAGCAGTGGACTAGATGAAAAACTGTTTTTT. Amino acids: CASSGLDEKLFF.

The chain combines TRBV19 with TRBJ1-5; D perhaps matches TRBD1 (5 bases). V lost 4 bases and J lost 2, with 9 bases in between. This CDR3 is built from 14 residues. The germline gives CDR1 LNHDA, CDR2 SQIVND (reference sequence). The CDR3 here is CASSNIGGNQPQHF. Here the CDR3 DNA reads TGTGCCAGTAGTAATATAGGGGGCAATCAGCCCCAGCATTTT.

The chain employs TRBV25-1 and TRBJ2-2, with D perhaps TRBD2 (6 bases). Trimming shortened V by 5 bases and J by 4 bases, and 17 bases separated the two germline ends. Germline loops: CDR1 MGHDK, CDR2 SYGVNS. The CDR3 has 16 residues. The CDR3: CASSPRLDYTTGELFF. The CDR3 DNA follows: TGTGCCAGCAGTCCCCGACTAGACTATACCACCGGGGAGCTGTTTTTT.

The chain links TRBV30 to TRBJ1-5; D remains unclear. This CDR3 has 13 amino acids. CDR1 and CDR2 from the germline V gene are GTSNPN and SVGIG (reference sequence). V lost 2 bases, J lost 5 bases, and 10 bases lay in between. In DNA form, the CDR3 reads TGTGCCTGGAGTTTCCGGGGAGATCAGCCCCAGCATTTT. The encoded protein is CAWSFRGDQPQHF.

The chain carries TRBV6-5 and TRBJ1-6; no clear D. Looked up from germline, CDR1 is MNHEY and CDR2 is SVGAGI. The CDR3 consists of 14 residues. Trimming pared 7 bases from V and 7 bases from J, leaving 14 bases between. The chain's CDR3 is CASTPTGGNSPLHF. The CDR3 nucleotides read TGTGCCAGCACCCCCACGGGTGGGAATTCACCCCTCCACTTT.

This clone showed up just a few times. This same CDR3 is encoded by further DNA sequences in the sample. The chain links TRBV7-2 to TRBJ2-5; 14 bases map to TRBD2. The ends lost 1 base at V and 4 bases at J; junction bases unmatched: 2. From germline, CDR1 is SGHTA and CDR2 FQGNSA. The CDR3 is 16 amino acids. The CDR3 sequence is CASSLGLAGGRETQYF. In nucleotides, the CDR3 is TGTGCCAGCAGCTTAGGACTAGCGGGGGGGCGAGAGACCCAGTACTTC.

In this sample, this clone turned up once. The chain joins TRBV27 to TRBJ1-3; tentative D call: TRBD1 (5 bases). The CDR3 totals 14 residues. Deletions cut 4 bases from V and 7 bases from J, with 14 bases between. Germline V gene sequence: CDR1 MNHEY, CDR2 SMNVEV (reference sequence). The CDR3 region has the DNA TGTGCCAGCAGTTACCGGGACCGGGGGAACACCATATATTTT. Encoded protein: CASSYRDRGNTIYF.

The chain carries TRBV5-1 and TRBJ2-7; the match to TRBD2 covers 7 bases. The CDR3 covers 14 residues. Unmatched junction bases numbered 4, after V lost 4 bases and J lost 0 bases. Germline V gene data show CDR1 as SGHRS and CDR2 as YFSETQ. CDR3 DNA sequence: TGCGCCAGCAGCAGGGCGGGGGACTCCTACGAGCAGTACTTC. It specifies CASSRAGDSYEQYF.

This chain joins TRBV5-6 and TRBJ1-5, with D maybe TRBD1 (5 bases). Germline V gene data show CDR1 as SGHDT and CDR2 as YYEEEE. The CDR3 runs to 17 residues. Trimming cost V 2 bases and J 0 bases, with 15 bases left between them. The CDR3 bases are TGTGCCAGCAGCTTTGGGGCAGGTTTGGGTAGCAATCAGCCCCAGCATTTT. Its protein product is CASSFGAGLGSNQPQHF.